Listed here are 27 T cell receptor beta chains from one sample, sequenced in a study of cytomegalovirus exposure and HLA in healthy donors. With 60 Vbeta and 13 Jbeta primers, the PCR was carried out. Sequenced by immunoSEQ multiplex PCR; TCRdb stores in-frame clones only, minus some. This sample carries 100,000 or so clones, roughly 83% of them seen once, and the ten largest clones take 2.5% to 3%. Material for sequencing was PBMCs. These receptors were taken from a man between 40 and 49 years old in good health and CMV-seronegative.

The J gene is TRBJ2-7, the V gene TRBV6-1; no clear D. Between the trimmed V and J ends, which lost 2 bases and 0 bases, there was a span of 11 bases. This CDR3 is built from 15 residues. Germline V gene sequence: CDR1 MNHNS, CDR2 SASEGT. The chain's CDR3 is CASSEINLSSYEQYF. The CDR3 coding sequence is TGTGCCAGCAGTGAAATAAACCTGAGCTCCTACGAGCAGTACTTC.

This clone was seen a few times. V is TRBV21-1 and J is TRBJ2-1; the tabulated D call, TRBD2, remains unverified against the DNA. TRBV21-1 has pseudogene status. The CDR3 runs 15 residues. The CDR3 DNA reads as TGTGCCAGCACGCCTTACTCTTCGGGAGACAATGAGCAGTTCTTC. It is translated as CASTPYSSGDNEQFF.

The table lists this clone with a few counts. The chain links TRBV11-2 to TRBJ1-6; D is perhaps TRBD1 (6 bases). CDR1 SGHAT and CDR2 FQNNGV come from the germline V gene. Trimming left V 2 bases short and J 7 bases short, with 12 bases between. This CDR3 region has 15 residues. The CDR3 here is CASSLTGNGNSPLHF. Here the CDR3 DNA reads TGTGCCAGCAGCTTAACAGGGAACGGCAATTCACCCCTCCACTTT.

The rearrangement uses TRBV7-2 and TRBJ2-7; possibly TRBD1 for D (6 bases). Trimming took off 0 bases at V and 4 bases at J, with 10 bases between the two ends. The CDR3 contains 14 residues. The germline CDR1 and CDR2 sequences are SGHTA and FQGNSA. Here the CDR3 reads CASSLAGRGYEQYF. The CDR3 DNA is TGTGCCAGCAGCTTAGCGGGCAGGGGATACGAGCAGTACTTC.

For the CDR3, the DNA is TGTGCCAGCTCACCCACCCCTGGGGGGGGAGGGTTAAATGAAAAACTGTTTTTT. It translates to CASSPTPGGGGLNEKLFF. The chain uses TRBV18 and TRBJ1-4; a possible D gene is TRBD1 (5 bases). Trimming removed 3 bases from V and 5 bases from J, with 22 bases in between. Germline CDR1 and CDR2: KGHSH and LQKENI. The CDR3 is 18 amino acids. The entire variable domain, with the rest obtained from reference TRBV18 and TRBJ1-4, is as follows: NAGVMQNPRHLVRRRGQEARLRCSPMKGHSHVYWYRQLPEEGLKFMVYLQKENIIDESGMPKERFSAEFPKEGPSILRIQQVVRGDSAAYFCASSPTPGGGGLNEKLFFGSGTQLSVL.

In this sample, this clone turned up a few times. The chain is built from TRBV19 and TRBJ1-5; possibly TRBD1 for D (5 bases). The CDR3 is 14 amino acids. Germline V CDR1 and CDR2: LNHDA, SQIVND (reference sequence). V was pared by 2 bases and J by 4 bases, with 9 bases between. In nucleotides, the CDR3 is TGTGCCAGTAGTATACTTCCAGGGAATCAGCCCCAGCATTTT. As protein: CASSILPGNQPQHF. The full variable domain, completed using reference TRBV19 and TRBJ1-5, is DGGITQSPKYLFRKEGQNVTLSCEQNLNHDAMYWYRQDPGQGLRLIYYSQIVNDFQKGDIAEGYSVSREKKESFPLTVTSAQKNPTAFYLCASSILPGNQPQHFGDGTRLSIL.

The CDR3 DNA reads TGTGCCAGCAGTGGGTGGCGGCAGGGAGAGACCCAGTACTTC. Translating gives CASSGWRQGETQYF. The chain is built from TRBV2 and TRBJ2-5, with a weak D call TRBD1 (5 bases). Trimming left V 4 bases short and J 4 bases short, with 13 bases between. The length of the CDR3 is 14 residues. CDR1 and CDR2 from the germline V gene are SNHLY and FYNNEI.

The genes are TRBV29-1 and TRBJ2-4; tentatively, D is TRBD2 (6 bases). CDR3 length equals 13 residues. Germline CDR1 SQVTM, CDR2 ANQGSEA. V was clipped by 3 bases and J by 7 bases, with 13 bases between them. The CDR3, as DNA: TGCAGCGTTGACGGGAGAATGGGGAACATTCAGTACTTC. Its translation: CSVDGRMGNIQYF.

The chain has TRBV4-2 and TRBJ1-5, with a weak D call TRBD1 (6 bases). The CDR3 has 15 residues. The germline V gene encodes CDR1 LGHNA and CDR2 YNFKEQ. V gave up 6 bases and J gave up 2 bases, with 14 bases separating them. CDR3 in amino acids: CASSPARQGNQPQHF. The DNA of the CDR3 is TGTGCCAGCAGTCCTGCGAGACAGGGCAATCAGCCCCAGCATTTT.

In DNA form, the CDR3 reads TGCGCCAGCAGCTTGTTGGGCCCTAATTCACCCCTCCACTTT. This gives the protein CASSLLGPNSPLHF. This chain links TRBV5-1 with TRBJ1-6; D is uncertain. The germline V gene has CDR1 SGHRS and CDR2 YFSETQ. V was shortened by 1 base and J by 6 bases, with 8 bases between the two germline ends. The CDR3 contains 14 residues.

In the case of this clone: A read error may account for a junction end that differs from germline. V usage is TRBV7-7 and J usage is TRBJ2-5, with TRBD1 matching 9 bases. This CDR3 is 14 amino acids long. Looked up from germline, CDR1 is SSHAT and CDR2 is FNYEAQ (reference sequence). The CDR3 sequence: CASSTGTGQETQYF. CDR3 DNA sequence: TGTGCTAGCAGCACCGGGACAGGGCAAGAGACCCAGTACTTC.

On this clone: A junction end diverges from the germline sequence, so it may reflect a read error. The chain combines TRBV6-5 with TRBJ2-3; 8 bases agree with TRBD2. The CDR3 consists of 13 residues. Germline lookup yields CDR1 MNHEY and CDR2 SVGAGI. CDR3 in amino acids: CASSSGAGGRKGF. The CDR3 bases are TGTGCCAGCAGCTCCGGGGCGGGGGGACGAAAGGGGTTT.

The sample holds a few counts of this clone. The rearrangement joins TRBV5-1 to TRBJ2-1; 12 bases align to TRBD2. The CDR3 extends over 13 amino acids. J was trimmed by 11 bases and V by 4 bases; bases with no gene match: 4. Germline V CDR1 and CDR2: SGHRS, YFSETQ. The CDR3 here is CASSLLAGGQQFF. The CDR3 DNA is TGCGCCAGCAGCCTGCTAGCGGGGGGGCAGCAGTTCTTC.

Details on this clone: The germline gene is not matched at one end of the junction; a read error may be the cause. Within the sample, other DNA sequences also encode this same CDR3. The CDR3 reads CASFGGPGELFF. The CDR3 DNA follows: TGTGCCAGCTTTGGGGGCCCCGGGGAGTTGTTTTTT. This chain links TRBV5-4 with TRBJ2-2, with TRBD1 as a possible D gene (6 bases). The CDR3 sequence is 12 residues long. The V gene's germline CDR1 is SGHNT and CDR2 YYREEE (reference sequence).

V and J are TRBV27 and TRBJ1-1; D gene uncertain. The CDR3 consists of 16 residues. Germline CDR1 MNHEY, CDR2 SMNVEV (reference sequence). The V end lost 2 bases, the J end lost 0 bases, and 13 bases lay between the germline ends. The CDR3 here is CASSLSRGLMNTEAFF. DNA of the CDR3: TGTGCCAGCAGTTTAAGTCGCGGACTCATGAACACTGAAGCTTTCTTT.

This sequence joins TRBV7-6 and TRBJ1-5, with D hard to call. V gave up 2 bases and J gave up 1 base, with 12 bases separating them. This CDR3 region has 16 residues. The germline CDR1 and CDR2 sequences are SGHVS and FNYEAQ. The CDR3 sequence is CASSLSQGRSNQPQHF. The CDR3 DNA reads as TGTGCCAGCAGCTTAAGTCAAGGCAGGAGCAATCAGCCCCAGCATTTT.

This clone has just a few counts. The V and J genes are TRBV7-8 and TRBJ1-1; D is unresolved. The V gene's germline CDR1 is SGHVS and CDR2 FQNEAQ. This CDR3 region has 13 residues. Trimming took 4 bases from V and 5 from J, leaving 11 bases between them. The CDR3 coding sequence is TGTGCCAGCAGCTATTTTTCCCGTACTGAAGCTTTCTTT. Translating it yields CASSYFSRTEAFF.

J is TRBJ1-2 and V is TRBV29-1; TRBD1 aligns across 7 bases. V was clipped by 4 bases and J by 2 bases; unmatched bases: 16. This CDR3 is 17 amino acids long. Germline CDR1 reads SQVTM; CDR2 reads ANQGSEA. The DNA of the CDR3 is TGCAGCGTTGGTCGGATCCCAGGGACAGCCGGAAACTATGGCTACACCTTC. It translates to CSVGRIPGTAGNYGYTF.

This chain links TRBV15 with TRBJ1-4; 9 bases agree with TRBD1. This CDR3 has 17 residues. Germline V CDR1 and CDR2: LNHNV, YYDKDF (reference sequence). The J segment lost 0 bases and the V segment lost 3 bases, leaving 5 bases of the junction unmatched. CDR3 bases: TGTGCCACCAGCAGGGGACAGGGAACTACAACTAATGAAAAACTGTTTTTT. Amino acid sequence: CATSRGQGTTTNEKLFF.

The gene calls are TRBV7-2 and TRBJ2-3; D is perhaps TRBD2 (7 bases). With 1 base removed from V and 1 base from J, the gap between germline ends came to 18 bases. CDR1 SGHTA and CDR2 FQGNSA come from the germline V gene. The CDR3 consists of 18 residues. This CDR3 reads CASSLVGSAGARTDTQYF. The CDR3 coding sequence is TGTGCCAGCAGCTTAGTCGGTTCGGCGGGGGCCCGCACAGATACGCAGTATTTT.

This clone was detected a few times. The chain combines TRBV4-3 with TRBJ1-1; tentative D call: TRBD1 (5 bases). V dropped 4 bases and J dropped 7 bases, with 13 bases sitting between them. The germline V gene encodes CDR1 LGHNA and CDR2 YSLEER. This CDR3 is 13 amino acids long. The CDR3 bases are TGCGCCAGCAGCCGAATCGAGGACAATGAAGCTTTCTTT. Translating it yields CASSRIEDNEAFF.

The V call is TRBV13, the J call TRBJ2-5, with 15 bases that match TRBD2. Germline V gives CDR1 PRHDT, CDR2 FYEKMQ (reference sequence). This CDR3 region has 15 residues. Trimming at V came to 5 bases and at J to 11 bases, leaving 9 bases not matched to a gene. The CDR3 DNA reads as TGTGCCAGCAGCCCGGGACTAGCGGGGGGTAGTGAGCAGTACTTC. Translation: CASSPGLAGGSEQYF. Variable domain in full (rest from reference TRBV13 and TRBJ2-5): AAGVIQSPRHLIKEKRETATLKCYPIPRHDTVYWYQQGPGQDPQFLISFYEKMQSDKGSIPDRFSAQQFSDYHSELNMSSLELGDSALYFCASSPGLAGGSEQYFGPGTRLLVL.

The chain joins TRBV6-7 to TRBJ1-6; 10 bases agree with TRBD1. TRBV6-7 is placed among ORFs of uncertain function. The junction had 11 bases not matched to a gene; V was cut back by 2 bases and J by 7 bases. The CDR3 contains 18 residues. CDR3 in amino acids: CASSYTRQGALRNSPLHF. In DNA form, the CDR3 reads TGTGCCAGCAGTTACACGAGACAGGGGGCGCTTCGGAATTCACCCCTCCACTTT.

The J gene is TRBJ1-5, the V gene TRBV9; possibly TRBD1 for D (5 bases). The V end lost 4 bases, the J end lost 0 bases, and 11 bases lay between the germline ends. The V gene's germline CDR1 is SGDLS and CDR2 YYNGEE. The CDR3 spans 15 residues. The CDR3 region has the DNA TGTGCCAGCAGCCCGGACATTAATAGCAATCAGCCCCAGCATTTT. It encodes CASSPDINSNQPQHF. The full variable domain, with the rest looked up from reference TRBV9 and TRBJ1-5, is DSGVTQTPKHLITATGQRVTLRCSPRSGDLSVYWYQQSLDQGLQFLIQYYNGEERAKGNILERFSAQQFPDLHSELNLSSLELGDSALYFCASSPDINSNQPQHFGDGTRLSIL.

The V and J genes are TRBV9 and TRBJ2-1, with D unclear. From germline, CDR1 is SGDLS and CDR2 YYNGEE. The CDR3 runs to 11 residues. Trimming took off 4 bases at V and 7 bases at J, with 6 bases between the two ends. CDR3 in amino acids: CASSPINEQFF. The CDR3 DNA is TGTGCCAGCAGCCCAATTAATGAGCAGTTCTTC.

The rearrangement uses TRBV5-1 and TRBJ1-1; 9 nucleotides agree with TRBD1. This CDR3 has 16 residues. Looked up from germline, CDR1 is SGHRS and CDR2 is YFSETQ. Unmatched junction bases numbered 8, after V lost 5 bases and J lost 0 bases. CDR3 amino acids: CASREGQGNMNTEAFF. The CDR3 DNA reads as TGCGCCAGCAGGGAAGGACAGGGGAATATGAACACTGAAGCTTTCTTT.

The chain couples TRBV19 to TRBJ2-3, with 8 bases that match TRBD1. The germline CDR1 and CDR2 sequences are LNHDA and SQIVND (reference sequence). The junction had 8 bases not matched to a gene; V was cut back by 3 bases and J by 0 bases. There are 17 residues in the CDR3. CDR3: CASSIFGQGSSTDTQYF. The CDR3 bases are TGTGCCAGTAGTATTTTCGGACAGGGATCGAGCACAGATACGCAGTATTTT.